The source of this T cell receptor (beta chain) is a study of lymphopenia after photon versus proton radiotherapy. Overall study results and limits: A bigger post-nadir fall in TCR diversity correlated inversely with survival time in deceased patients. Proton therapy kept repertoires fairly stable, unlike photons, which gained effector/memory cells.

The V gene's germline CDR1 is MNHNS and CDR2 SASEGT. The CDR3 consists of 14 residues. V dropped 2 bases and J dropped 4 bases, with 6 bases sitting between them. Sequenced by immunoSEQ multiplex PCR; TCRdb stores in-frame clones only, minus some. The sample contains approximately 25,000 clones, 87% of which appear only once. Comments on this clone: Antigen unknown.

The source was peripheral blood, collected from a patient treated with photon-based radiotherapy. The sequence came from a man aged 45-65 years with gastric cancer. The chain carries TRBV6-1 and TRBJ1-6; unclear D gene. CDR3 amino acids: CASSESGYNSPLHF. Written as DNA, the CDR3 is TGTGCCAGCAGTGAATCAGGATATAATTCACCCCTCCACTTT.